These 14 T cell receptor beta chains originate from one sample sequenced in a study of PD-L1 blockade in urothelial cancer. Some clones are missing from TCRdb's copy, which holds only in-frame ones; the method was immunoSEQ multiplex PCR. The repertoire holds tens of thousands of clones, with 70% to 90% as singletons. The time point was: pretreatment peripheral blood. Sequencing used PBMCs, obtained around atezolizumab (anti-PD-L1) treatment. The receptor set was obtained from a man between 40 and 49 years old with urothelial cancer.

This chain connects TRBV7-2 to TRBJ2-7; maybe TRBD1 (5 bases). This CDR3 is 13 amino acids long. Germline-derived CDR1 and CDR2 are SGHTA and FQGNSA. V was clipped by 5 bases and J by 6 bases, with 14 bases between them. The CDR3 sequence is CASSRQILGEQYF. The CDR3, as DNA: TGTGCCAGCAGCCGACAGATCCTCGGCGAGCAGTACTTC.

The V gene is TRBV27, the J gene TRBJ2-1; 7 positions match TRBD2. CDR3 length: 14 residues. Germline CDR1 MNHEY, CDR2 SMNVEV (reference sequence). Losses at the gene ends were 3 bases for V and 8 bases for J; bases not matched to a gene: 7. The CDR3 here is CASSFLDRGDEQFF. DNA of the CDR3: TGTGCCAGCAGTTTCCTCGATCGGGGGGATGAGCAGTTCTTC.

This clone was seen just once. V usage is TRBV5-1 and J usage is TRBJ2-2, with TRBD2 matching over 7 bases. In germline, CDR1 is SGHRS, CDR2 YFSETQ. The CDR3 has 16 amino acids. The junction had 2 bases not matched to a gene; V was cut back by 0 bases and J by 0 bases. CDR3 loop: CASSLGAGTNTGELFF. As DNA, the CDR3 is TGCGCCAGCAGCTTGGGAGCGGGGACGAACACCGGGGAGCTGTTTTTT.

V is TRBV28 and J is TRBJ2-7; 7 bases align to TRBD1. The germline V gene encodes CDR1 MDHEN and CDR2 SYDVKM. Trimming at V came to 7 bases and at J to 3 bases, leaving 3 bases not matched to a gene. This CDR3 is built from 12 residues. CDR3 in DNA: TGTGCCAGCAAACAGGGGAACTACGAGCAGTACTTC. As protein: CASKQGNYEQYF.

The V and J genes are TRBV7-9 and TRBJ2-7; 7 bases fit TRBD2. The V and J ends lost 5 bases and 6 bases, in that order; junction bases with no gene match: 10. The germline CDR1 and CDR2 sequences are SEHNR and FQNEAQ (reference sequence). The length of the CDR3 is 14 residues. In DNA form, the CDR3 reads TGTGCCAGCAGCCACGGACTAGAAGTCTTCGAGCAGTACTTC. Protein sequence: CASSHGLEVFEQYF.

The CDR3: CASSSIRRGAGQPQHF. The CDR3 DNA reads as TGTGCCAGCAGCTCAATCCGCCGGGGGGCGGGCCAGCCCCAGCATTTT. The chain uses TRBV28 and TRBJ1-5; D may be TRBD1 (6 bases). The germline CDR1 and CDR2 sequences are MDHEN and SYDVKM. Trimming shortened V by 6 bases and J by 7 bases, and 22 bases separated the two germline ends. This CDR3 region has 16 residues.

This chain uses TRBV2 with TRBJ1-2; D not resolved. V lost 0 bases, J lost 7 bases, and 6 bases lay in between. Germline V gene sequence: CDR1 SNHLY, CDR2 FYNNEI. The CDR3 totals 12 residues. DNA for the CDR3: TGTGCCAGCAGTGAAGCAGGGAGTGGCTACACCTTC. Amino acid sequence: CASSEAGSGYTF.

The chain is built from TRBV19 and TRBJ2-3; TRBD2 agrees at 10 bases. V lost 1 base, J lost 0 bases, and 7 bases stayed unmatched. Per germline, CDR1 LNHDA and CDR2 SQIVND (reference sequence). The CDR3 is made up of 18 amino acids. In DNA, the CDR3 is TGTGCCAGTAGTATAGGTCGACTAGCGGGCACCAGCACAGATACGCAGTATTTT. This translates into CASSIGRLAGTSTDTQYF.

This chain links TRBV4-2 with TRBJ2-1; 7 bases agree with TRBD2. The CDR3 runs to 16 residues. Trimming took 0 bases from V and 8 from J; bases not matched to a gene: 10. The germline CDR1 and CDR2 sequences are LGHNA and YNFKEQ. The CDR3 protein is CASSQDVGRASDEQFF. The CDR3 DNA follows: TGTGCCAGCAGCCAAGACGTAGGGAGGGCCAGCGATGAGCAGTTCTTC.

The rearrangement uses TRBV28 and TRBJ1-5, with TRBD1 as a possible D gene (5 bases). The length of the CDR3 is 13 residues. Trimming pared 7 bases from V and 7 bases from J, leaving 14 bases between. From germline, CDR1 is MDHEN and CDR2 SYDVKM. CDR3 sequence (DNA): TGTGCCAGCACCCCGACAGATCTCCAGCCCCAGCATTTT. It is translated as CASTPTDLQPQHF.

This clone was counted a few times. This chain joins TRBV7-9 and TRBJ2-7; 9 bases are shared with TRBD1. V lost 5 bases to trimming and J lost 6 bases; unmatched junction nucleotides: 11. Germline V gene lookup returns CDR1 SEHNR and CDR2 FQNEAQ (reference sequence). There are 15 residues in the CDR3. The DNA of the CDR3 is TGTGCCAGCAGCGGTCTACAGGGGGCGAGAGGCGAGCAGTACTTC. It encodes CASSGLQGARGEQYF.

V and J are TRBV6-5 and TRBJ2-1; 7 bases match TRBD2. The CDR3 has 15 amino acids. After removal of 2 bases from V and 5 bases from J, the junction contained 6 bases not matched to a gene. The germline V gene has CDR1 MNHEY and CDR2 SVGAGI. CDR3 loop: CASSYATGGNNEQFF. CDR3 DNA: TGTGCCAGCAGTTACGCCACGGGAGGCAACAATGAGCAGTTCTTC.

V and J are TRBV7-3 and TRBJ2-3; 8 bases align to TRBD2. CDR3 length equals 15 residues. Germline V gene lookup returns CDR1 SGHTA and CDR2 FQGTGA. Trimming at V came to 5 bases and at J to 2 bases, leaving 6 bases not matched to a gene. The CDR3 sequence: CASSRTSGYTDTQYF. The CDR3 DNA reads as TGTGCCAGCAGCCGTACTAGCGGATACACAGATACGCAGTATTTT.

The CDR3 nucleotides read TGTGCCAGCAGCTCCCCTAATCAGCCCCAGCATTTT. Translation gives CASSSPNQPQHF. The V and J genes are TRBV5-4 and TRBJ1-5, with D unclear. V was cut by 3 bases and J by 4 bases, with 5 bases left in between. The germline gives CDR1 SGHNT, CDR2 YYREEE (reference sequence). CDR3 length: 12 residues.